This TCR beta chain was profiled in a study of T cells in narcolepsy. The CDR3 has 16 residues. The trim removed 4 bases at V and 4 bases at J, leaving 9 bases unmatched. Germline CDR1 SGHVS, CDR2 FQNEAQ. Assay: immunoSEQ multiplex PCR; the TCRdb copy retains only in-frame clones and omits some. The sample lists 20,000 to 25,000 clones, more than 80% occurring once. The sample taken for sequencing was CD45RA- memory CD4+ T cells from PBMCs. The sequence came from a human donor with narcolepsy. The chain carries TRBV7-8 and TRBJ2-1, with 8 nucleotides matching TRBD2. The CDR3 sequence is CASSSGGARGYNEQFF. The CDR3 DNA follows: TGTGCCAGCAGCTCCGGGGGGGCTCGGGGTTACAATGAGCAGTTCTTC.